Presented here are 23 T cell receptor beta chains from one specimen sequenced in a study of T cell repertoires in cytomegalovirus infection. TCRdb processed the reads anew with MiXCR; each CDR3 protein has one entry. Here the sample spans some 100,000 distinct CDR3 sequences, about 30% being singletons. No antigen has been assigned to these receptors. Specimen: CD8+ T cells from cultured PBMCs, collected from culture after CMV antigen stimulation. Source of these receptors: a human donor in good health (CMV status not recorded). Some clones in this sample may be carry-over from other donors' samples.

In its sample, this clonotype was seen many times. The chain couples TRBV7-2 to TRBJ1-1, with TRBD1 as a possible D gene (5 bases). Trimming removed 4 bases from V and 7 bases from J, with 13 bases in between. Germline CDR1 is SGHTA and CDR2 is FQGNSA. There are 13 residues in the CDR3. CDR3 protein: CASSYDRGGEAFF. In nucleotides, the CDR3 is TGTGCCAGCAGCTACGACCGGGGCGGTGAAGCTTTCTTT.

This rearrangement joins TRBV20-1 to TRBJ2-1, with 10 bases that match TRBD1. Germline V gene data show CDR1 as DFQATT and CDR2 as SNEGSKA (reference sequence). The CDR3 contains 15 residues. V lost 1 base and J lost 10; bases outside the gene matches: 10. In DNA, the CDR3 is TGCAGTGCTAGAGTGATGGGACAGGGGTTTAGAGAGCAGTTCTTC. Residues: CSARVMGQGFREQFF.

The CDR3: CATSVNRGYNSPLHF. The CDR3 nucleotides read TGTGCCACCAGCGTAAACAGGGGATATAATTCACCCCTCCACTTT. The V call is TRBV15, the J call TRBJ1-6, with 7 bases that match TRBD1. The CDR3 covers 15 residues. Germline-derived CDR1 and CDR2 are LNHNV and YYDKDF (reference sequence). V gave up 5 bases and J gave up 4 bases; unmatched junction bases: 5.

The table lists this clonotype with a few counts. The rearrangement joins TRBV12-3 or TRBV12-4 to TRBJ1-4, with D unclear. The CDR3 is made up of 13 amino acids. Trimming took 10 bases from V and 8 from J, leaving 17 bases between them. The CDR3 DNA is TGTGCCACCCGACCCAGTGGGGAGGAAAAACTGTTTTTT. Encoded protein: CATRPSGEEKLFF.

The chain has TRBV20-1 and TRBJ2-3; a possible D gene is TRBD2 (6 bases). V was pared by 7 bases and J by 7 bases, with 15 bases between. Germline assignment: CDR1 DFQATT and CDR2 SNEGSKA (reference sequence). The CDR3 runs 12 residues. The CDR3 DNA is TGCAGTGGCGATCGGGGGATTTATACGCAGTATTTT. Translating gives CSGDRGIYTQYF.

The gene calls are TRBV2 and TRBJ1-2, with TRBD1 matching 7 bases. V shed 4 bases and J 5 bases; nucleotides not matched to a gene: 7. The germline V gene has CDR1 SNHLY and CDR2 FYNNEI. This CDR3 has 14 residues. In nucleotides, the CDR3 is TGTGCCAGCAGTGCGTCGGACAGGACGTATGGCTACACCTTC. It specifies CASSASDRTYGYTF.

This chain links TRBV4-1 with TRBJ2-5, with D perhaps TRBD2 (5 bases). Germline CDR1 and CDR2: MGHRA and YSYEKL. The V end was cut by 5 bases, the J end by 5 bases, with 18 bases between. CDR3 size: 15 residues. The CDR3 DNA sequence: TGCGCCAGCAGCGACACTGGCGGGTGGATGGAGACCCAGTACTTC. Translation gives CASSDTGGWMETQYF.

The CDR3 loop reads CASGFGSYNSPLHF. The CDR3 nucleotides read TGTGCCAGTGGATTTGGCTCCTATAATTCACCCCTCCACTTT. The V call is TRBV12-3 or TRBV12-4, the J call TRBJ1-6; D gene uncertain. The CDR3 has 14 amino acids. Trimming cost V 9 bases and J 0 bases, with 9 bases left between them.

The chain links TRBV12-3 or TRBV12-4 to TRBJ2-2; D not certain. Deletions cut 1 base from V and 4 bases from J, with 7 bases between. CDR3 length: 14 residues. CDR3 bases: TGTGCCAGCAGTTTAGGTCTCGGCACCGGGGAGCTGTTTTTT. It is translated as CASSLGLGTGELFF.

V is TRBV27 and J is TRBJ2-1, with TRBD1 matching 9 bases. The germline gives CDR1 MNHEY, CDR2 SMNVEV (reference sequence). Trimming cost V 2 bases and J 6 bases; bases outside gene matches: 5. The CDR3 runs 15 residues. CDR3 sequence (DNA): TGTGCCAGCAGTTTAACAGGGGGCCCCCCCAATGAGCAGTTCTTC. It specifies CASSLTGGPPNEQFF.

As regards this clonotype: A much larger clone differs from this one at a single base, so this may be a read error. The CDR3 reads CASSMKTAIVSPLHF. CDR3 bases: TGTGCCAGTAGTATGAAGACAGCCATAGTCTCACCCCTCCACTTT. This chain uses TRBV19 with TRBJ1-6; tentatively, D is TRBD1 (5 bases). V lost 3 bases and J lost 10, with 16 bases in between. The germline CDR1 and CDR2 sequences are LNHDA and SQIVND (reference sequence). This CDR3 has 15 amino acids. Variable domain in full (rest from reference TRBV19 and TRBJ1-6): DGGITQSPKYLFRKEGQNVTLSCEQNLNHDAMYWYRQDPGQGLRLIYYSQIVNDFQKGDIAEGYSVSREKKESFPLTVTSAQKNPTAFYLCASSMKTAIVSPLHFGNGTRLTVT.

This clonotype was counted many times. The chain combines TRBV12-3 or TRBV12-4 with TRBJ2-7; TRBD2 agrees at 14 bases. V shed 5 bases, J shed 0 bases, and the junction held 6 bases outside the gene matches. The CDR3 is 17 residues long. The DNA for the CDR3 is TGTGCCAGCAGTGTGGGACTAGCGGGGGCCCGCTCCTACGAGCAGTACTTC. Its translation: CASSVGLAGARSYEQYF.

J is TRBJ1-4 and V is TRBV6-1; no clear D gene. Germline loops: CDR1 MNHNS, CDR2 SASEGT. There are 14 residues in the CDR3. The ends were cut back, 6 bases at V and 0 bases at J, with 8 bases in the middle. The CDR3 DNA follows: TGTGCCAGCAGCACCCTTACAACTAATGAAAAACTGTTTTTT. Protein product: CASSTLTTNEKLFF.

This clonotype was observed many times. This chain joins TRBV7-2 and TRBJ2-3, with D perhaps given as TRBD1 or TRBD2 (5 bases each). CDR3 size: 15 residues. Trimming removed 4 bases at V and 4 bases at J, with 15 bases between. Germline assignment: CDR1 SGHTA and CDR2 FQGNSA. DNA for the CDR3: TGTGCCAGCAGCTGGGGACCCTCGGGCGCAGATACGCAGTATTTT. Protein product: CASSWGPSGADTQYF.

This chain uses TRBV5-4 with TRBJ2-2; no clear D gene. V dropped 1 base and J dropped 6 bases, with 7 bases sitting between them. Germline V gene data show CDR1 as SGHNT and CDR2 as YYREEE (reference sequence). This CDR3 region has 13 residues. CDR3 sequence (DNA): TGTGCCAGCAGCTTGTTTGGTGCCGGGGAGCTGTTTTTT. Its protein is CASSLFGAGELFF.

This clonotype was seen more than once but under ten times. This chain links TRBV12-3 or TRBV12-4 with TRBJ1-1; TRBD1 is a possible D gene (5 bases). The ends were cut back, 8 bases at V and 1 base at J, with 14 bases in the middle. There are 14 residues in the CDR3. For the CDR3, the DNA is TGTGCCAGCCTACCGGGACGTCGGAACACTGAAGCTTTCTTT. It translates to CASLPGRRNTEAFF.

The sample holds a few counts of this clonotype. The chain links TRBV4-2 to TRBJ2-2; TRBD2 matches at 12 bases. CDR1 LGHNA and CDR2 YNFKEQ come from the germline V gene. The CDR3 totals 17 residues. Trimming took 4 bases from V and 0 from J; bases not matched to a gene: 3. The CDR3 bases are TGTGCCAGCAGCCTTCGGACTAGCGGGGCGAACACCGGGGAGCTGTTTTTT. Encoded protein: CASSLRTSGANTGELFF.

In regard to this clonotype: The junction differs from germline at one of its ends, possibly a read error. The chain joins TRBV27 to TRBJ2-3, with 9 bases aligning to TRBD2. Germline-derived CDR1 and CDR2 are MNHEY and SMNVEV (reference sequence). The CDR3 runs 15 residues. CDR3 in DNA: TGTTCCTCCCGGCGGGGGGGCCTGAACACAGATACGCAGTACTTT. Protein product: CSSRRGGLNTDTQYF.

There are a few counts of this clonotype. This chain connects TRBV19 to TRBJ1-5; no clear D. Germline V gene lookup returns CDR1 LNHDA and CDR2 SQIVND (reference sequence). V gave up 1 base and J gave up 1 base, with 11 bases separating them. The CDR3 is 16 amino acids. The CDR3: CASSIAHAVSNQPQHF. CDR3 nucleotide sequence: TGTGCCAGTAGTATAGCACACGCTGTGAGCAATCAGCCCCAGCATTTT. Complete variable domain (other parts from reference TRBV19 and TRBJ1-5): DGGITQSPKYLFRKEGQNVTLSCEQNLNHDAMYWYRQDPGQGLRLIYYSQIVNDFQKGDIAEGYSVSREKKESFPLTVTSAQKNPTAFYLCASSIAHAVSNQPQHFGDGTRLSIL.

This clonotype was recorded once. The rearrangement uses TRBV6-8 and TRBJ2-2, with a possible D match to TRBD1 (5 bases). Germline-derived CDR1 and CDR2 are MNHGY and SAAAGT. Between the trimmed V and J ends, which lost 8 bases and 4 bases, there was a span of 14 bases. This CDR3 comprises 14 residues. The CDR3 nucleotides are TGTGCCAGCGGCCTGGGGCCGGGCACCGGGGAGCTGTTTTTT. Residues: CASGLGPGTGELFF.

Many counts were recorded for this clonotype. The chain has TRBV7-2 and TRBJ2-5, with TRBD2 identical over 8 bases. Germline CDR1 SGHTA, CDR2 FQGNSA. CDR3 size: 14 residues. The V and J ends lost 1 base and 4 bases, in that order; junction bases with no gene match: 2. This chain's CDR3 is CASSLVLAGETQYF. Written as DNA, the CDR3 is TGTGCCAGCAGCTTAGTGCTAGCGGGAGAGACCCAGTACTTC.

The chain recombines TRBV6-1 with TRBJ2-7; D gene ambiguous. Germline CDR1 is MNHNS and CDR2 is SASEGT. Trimming removed 3 bases from V and 0 bases from J, with 9 bases in between. This CDR3 comprises 14 residues. CDR3 residues: CASSEWAFSYEQYF. The CDR3 bases are TGTGCCAGCAGTGAGTGGGCCTTCTCCTACGAGCAGTACTTC.

This clonotype was observed a few times. The genes are TRBV15 and TRBJ1-6; D remains unclear. Trimming shortened V by 6 bases and J by 10 bases, and 22 bases separated the two germline ends. The CDR3 contains 16 residues. Germline V lookup: CDR1 LNHNV, CDR2 YYDKDF (reference sequence). CDR3 protein: CATRRNLGRAESPLHF. CDR3 nucleotides: TGTGCCACCAGACGAAATCTGGGGAGGGCTGAGTCACCCCTCCACTTT.